This record looks at one T cell receptor beta chain sequence and its context. Antigen: not known. This entry comes from a study of T cell clonotyping in hematopoietic cell transplantation. The study's findings and limits: Pathologically expanded recipient clonotypes increased progressively from day 30 to day 180 as diversity fell. Few recipient clonotypes overlapped donors; over 97% were de novo at given depth. No sorting was done, leaving CD4 and CD8 contributions mixed.

Using immunoSEQ multiplex PCR, the repertoire was profiled, and TCRdb retains in-frame clones only, with some absent. The table includes about 15,000 clones, more than 75% detected once. Blood collection times were about day -28 and days 30, 100, 180 posttransplant. The TCR comes from a male patient aged 50 to 60 who had an allogeneic stem cell transplant from an unrelated donor, so T cells may come from the graft donor. Some clones in this sample may be carry-over from other donors' samples. This sample comprised PBMCs, obtained 100 days after allogeneic stem cell transplant.

CDR3 amino acids: CASSSNIFFRGFSYEQYF. The CDR3 DNA sequence: TGTGCCAGCAGTTCTAATATTTTCTTCAGGGGTTTCTCCTACGAGCAGTACTTC. The chain is built from TRBV28 and TRBJ2-7, with a tentative D call TRBD1 (6 bases). CDR1 and CDR2 from the germline V gene are MDHEN and SYDVKM. The CDR3 has 18 residues. V lost 4 bases, J lost 0 bases, and 22 bases lay in between.